The clone carrying this T cell receptor beta chain was seen more than once but under ten times. TCRdb re-derived calls from the 5' RACE reads in MiXCR, one entry per CDR3 protein. The sample carries 200,000 or so distinct CDR3 sequences, more than 15% recorded once. Germline CDR1 is MGHRA and CDR2 is YSYEKL. This CDR3 comprises 17 residues. Trimming at V came to 5 bases and at J to 0 bases, leaving 10 bases not matched to a gene. The data are from a study of identical twins. This sample was also put to use in a study of T cells expressing NK-cell markers. This second study notes: TCR beta repertoires came from sorted CD3+CD56+NKG2C+, CD3+CD56+NKG2C- and CD3+CD56-NKG2C+ T cells. Dominant NKG2C+ clonotypes in roughly 6 donors made up roughly 1.0-7.0% of CD8+ T cells.

The source is a woman aged 18-29 years in good health. The sample was CD8+ T cells sorted from blood. The V gene is TRBV4-1, the J gene TRBJ2-1, with 7 bases matching TRBD1. CDR3 DNA: TGCGCCAGCAGCGGGACAGATCATACGAGCTCCTACAATGAGCAGTTCTTC. Translation gives CASSGTDHTSSYNEQFF.